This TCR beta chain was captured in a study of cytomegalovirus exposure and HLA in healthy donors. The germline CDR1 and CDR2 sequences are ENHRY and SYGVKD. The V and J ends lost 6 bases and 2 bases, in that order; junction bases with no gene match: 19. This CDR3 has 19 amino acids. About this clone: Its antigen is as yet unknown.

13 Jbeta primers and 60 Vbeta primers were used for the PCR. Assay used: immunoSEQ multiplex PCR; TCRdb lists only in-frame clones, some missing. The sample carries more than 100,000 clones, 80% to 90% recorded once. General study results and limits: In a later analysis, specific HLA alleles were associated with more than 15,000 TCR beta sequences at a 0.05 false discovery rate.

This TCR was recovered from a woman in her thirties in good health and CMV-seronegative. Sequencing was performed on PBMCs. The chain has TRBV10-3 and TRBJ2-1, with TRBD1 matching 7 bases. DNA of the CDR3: TGTGCCATCAGACCAGACAGGGCAACGATCGGCGACCCCTACAATGAGCAGTTCTTC. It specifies CAIRPDRATIGDPYNEQFF.